Listed below are T cell receptor beta chains from one sample, sequenced in a study of blood T cell repertoires in COVID-19. This table comes from immunoSEQ multiplex PCR, and its TCRdb copy is limited to in-frame clones, with some not included. This sample has approximately 50,000 clones, with 85% found just once. The specimen was peripheral blood. These receptors came from a human donor in a cohort sampled during active COVID-19. Each CDR3 is given with its conserved first and last residue. Fields, in order: V gene, J gene, CDR3 protein.

v_call: TRBV6-2/TRBV6-3
j_call: TRBJ2-7
cdr3_aa: CASSYRLASYEQYF

v_call: TRBV5-1
j_call: TRBJ2-7
cdr3_aa: CASSITTGGYEQYF

v_call: TRBV5-1
j_call: TRBJ2-2
cdr3_aa: CASSSAGGAGELFF

v_call: TRBV5-8
j_call: TRBJ2-4
cdr3_aa: CASRREVAKNIQYF

v_call: TRBV21-1
j_call: TRBJ2-1
cdr3_aa: CASSKAALRLAGANEQFF

v_call: TRBV5-1
j_call: TRBJ2-2
cdr3_aa: CASSWVFLAGDLTGELFF

v_call: TRBV6-5
j_call: TRBJ2-1
cdr3_aa: CASAERIAGDMQFF

v_call: TRBV27
j_call: TRBJ2-7
cdr3_aa: CASSWGAGEAYEQYF

v_call: TRBV6-5
j_call: TRBJ2-2
cdr3_aa: CASLAREVTGELFF

v_call: TRBV6-5
j_call: TRBJ1-1
cdr3_aa: CASSYSRAELNTEAFF

v_call: TRBV4-3
j_call: TRBJ1-2
cdr3_aa: CASSQTHGGEYGYTF

v_call: TRBV19
j_call: TRBJ1-5
cdr3_aa: CASSTNQGFGQPQHF

v_call: TRBV28
j_call: TRBJ2-5
cdr3_aa: CASSFGQGKETQYF

v_call: TRBV30
j_call: TRBJ2-5
cdr3_aa: CAWSKGLAGPGETQYF

v_call: TRBV5-1
j_call: TRBJ2-1
cdr3_aa: CASRGTSFSNEQFF

v_call: TRBV6-1
j_call: TRBJ1-5
cdr3_aa: CASSDQGALNQPQHF

v_call: TRBV5-1
j_call: TRBJ2-7
cdr3_aa: CASSPGTGAYEQYF

v_call: TRBV18
j_call: TRBJ1-4
cdr3_aa: CASSPRSGPYEKLFF

v_call: TRBV13
j_call: TRBJ2-1
cdr3_aa: CASSPLAGVNNEQFF

v_call: TRBV11-2
j_call: TRBJ2-7
cdr3_aa: CASSLTSGINEQYF

v_call: TRBV2
j_call: TRBJ1-1
cdr3_aa: CASSMDRVGNTEAFF

v_call: TRBV19
j_call: TRBJ1-2
cdr3_aa: CASSINTGYTF

v_call: TRBV9
j_call: TRBJ2-5
cdr3_aa: CASSVGGGQGFETQYF

v_call: TRBV7-9
j_call: TRBJ1-4
cdr3_aa: CASSLRRANEKLFF

v_call: TRBV30
j_call: TRBJ2-3
cdr3_aa: CAWSVTRSSTDTQYF

v_call: TRBV9
j_call: TRBJ1-5
cdr3_aa: CASSRFQGLNQPQHF

v_call: TRBV6-2/TRBV6-3
j_call: TRBJ2-4
cdr3_aa: CASSARTSGPLAKNIQYF

v_call: TRBV9
j_call: TRBJ1-3
cdr3_aa: CASSVTESSPFSGNTIYF

v_call: TRBV21-1
j_call: TRBJ2-1
cdr3_aa: CASSIQAGSSYNEQFF

v_call: TRBV28
j_call: TRBJ1-4
cdr3_aa: CASSSGQSNEKLFF

v_call: TRBV10-3
j_call: TRBJ1-2
cdr3_aa: CAISDRGEGYTF

v_call: TRBV30
j_call: TRBJ1-2
cdr3_aa: CAWGGSGGGYTF

v_call: TRBV9
j_call: TRBJ2-7
cdr3_aa: CASSVDALATAYEQYF

v_call: TRBV7-2
j_call: TRBJ1-2
cdr3_aa: CASSSGQNYGYTF

v_call: TRBV29-1
j_call: TRBJ1-3
cdr3_aa: CSVEDRGPGNTIYF

v_call: TRBV7-2
j_call: TRBJ1-3
cdr3_aa: CASSLRAGAGNTIYF

v_call: TRBV5-1
j_call: TRBJ2-5
cdr3_aa: CASSFGQGPTQYF

v_call: TRBV5-1
j_call: TRBJ1-2
cdr3_aa: CASSDNPTQGGGYGYTF

v_call: TRBV5-1
j_call: TRBJ1-1
cdr3_aa: CASSLASRNTEAFF

v_call: TRBV5-5
j_call: TRBJ1-2
cdr3_aa: CASSPRQGTVNYGYTF

v_call: TRBV9
j_call: TRBJ2-3
cdr3_aa: CASSVAGGRFWGGPSSTDTQYF

v_call: TRBV25-1
j_call: TRBJ2-7
cdr3_aa: CASLGHTYEQYF

v_call: TRBV30
j_call: TRBJ1-2
cdr3_aa: CAWRGEGPGYTF

v_call: TRBV2
j_call: TRBJ2-7
cdr3_aa: CASSEDLRAYEQYF

v_call: TRBV19
j_call: TRBJ1-2
cdr3_aa: CASSIQSGQDYGYTF

v_call: TRBV4-2
j_call: TRBJ2-7
cdr3_aa: CASSPGHQRYEQYF

v_call: TRBV14
j_call: TRBJ1-1
cdr3_aa: CASSQAGHRDTEAFF

v_call: TRBV19
j_call: TRBJ2-6
cdr3_aa: CASSISGANVLTF

v_call: TRBV5-5
j_call: TRBJ2-5
cdr3_aa: CASSHQGGGLQETQYF

v_call: TRBV6-6
j_call: TRBJ2-1
cdr3_aa: CASFYSAVYNEQFF

v_call: TRBV21-1
j_call: TRBJ2-3
cdr3_aa: CASSKEVWQGETDTQYF

v_call: TRBV11-2
j_call: TRBJ2-7
cdr3_aa: CASSGLAGSFEQYF

v_call: TRBV6-5
j_call: TRBJ2-1
cdr3_aa: CASSYGGLAEQFF

v_call: TRBV19
j_call: TRBJ2-7
cdr3_aa: CASSMEGQAYEQYF

v_call: TRBV7-9
j_call: TRBJ2-1
cdr3_aa: CASSSKRASSYNEQFF

v_call: TRBV7-9
j_call: TRBJ2-2
cdr3_aa: CASSFRAGVADTGELFF

v_call: TRBV2
j_call: TRBJ2-7
cdr3_aa: CASSPPPQSSYEQYF